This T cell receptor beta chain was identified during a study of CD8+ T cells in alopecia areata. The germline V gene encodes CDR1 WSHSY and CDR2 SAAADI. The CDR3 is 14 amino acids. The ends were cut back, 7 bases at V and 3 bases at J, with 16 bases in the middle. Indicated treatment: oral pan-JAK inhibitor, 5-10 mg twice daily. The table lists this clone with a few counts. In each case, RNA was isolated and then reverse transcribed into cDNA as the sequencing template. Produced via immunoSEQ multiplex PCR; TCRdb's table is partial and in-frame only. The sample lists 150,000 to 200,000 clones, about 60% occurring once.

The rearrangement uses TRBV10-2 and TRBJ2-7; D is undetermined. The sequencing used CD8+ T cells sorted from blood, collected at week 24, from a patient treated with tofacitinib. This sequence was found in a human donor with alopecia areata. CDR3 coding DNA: TGCGCCAGCAAAGAACCCCGGAAACACTACGAGCAGTACTTC. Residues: CASKEPRKHYEQYF.